Presented here are 12 T cell receptor beta chains from one specimen sequenced in a study of human T cells and chemical hapten exposure. Regarding time point: patch test 1, 2 weeks after DPC sensitization. Treatment described: therapeutic diphenylcyclopropenone sensitization with weekly scalp DPC. TCRdb independently ran MiXCR on the RACE reads; one entry per CDR3 protein. The sample has some 110,000 distinct CDR3 sequences, around an eighth seen once. The sample consisted of whole blood, taken in connection with sensitization to the hapten diphenylcyclopropenone (DPC). The source of these receptors is a woman aged 50 to 60 with alopecia areata. Some clones in this sample may be carry-over from other donors' samples.

This clonotype was seen ten or more times. This chain joins TRBV6-6 and TRBJ2-1; D might be TRBD1 (6 bases). Germline V gives CDR1 MNHNY, CDR2 SVGAGI (reference sequence). The CDR3 is 14 amino acids. Deletions cut 6 bases from V and 2 bases from J, with 11 bases between. CDR3 in amino acids: CASSQRGTYNEQFF. The DNA of the CDR3 is TGTGCCAGCAGCCAGAGGGGGACCTACAATGAGCAGTTCTTC.

The rearrangement joins TRBV6-5 to TRBJ2-5; D call uncertain. Germline CDR1 reads MNHEY; CDR2 reads SVGAGI. Trimming pared 4 bases from V and 5 bases from J, leaving 5 bases between. The CDR3 totals 11 residues. CDR3 DNA sequence: TGTGCCAGCAGTTTTGCGGAGACCCAGTACTTC. It codes for CASSFAETQYF.

The chain links TRBV7-9 to TRBJ1-1; D remains unclear. This CDR3 is built from 13 residues. Trimming removed 5 bases at V and 7 bases at J, with 14 bases between. Germline CDR1 SEHNR, CDR2 FQNEAQ (reference sequence). CDR3 sequence reads: CASSASSRIEAFF. The CDR3 nucleotides read TGTGCCAGCAGCGCCAGTAGCAGGATTGAAGCTTTCTTT.

Only a few counts were recorded for this clonotype. DNA for the CDR3: TGTGCCAGCAGCTCCGGCAGGGGGCATGGCAATCAGCCCCAGCATTTT. Its translation is CASSSGRGHGNQPQHF. The gene calls are TRBV9 and TRBJ1-5; 8 nucleotides line up with TRBD1. The ends lost 4 bases at V and 2 bases at J; junction bases unmatched: 8. Germline loops: CDR1 SGDLS, CDR2 YYNGEE. This CDR3 is built from 16 residues.

The J gene is TRBJ1-1, the V gene TRBV15; D gene unclear. The CDR3 is made up of 15 amino acids. The germline V gene has CDR1 LNHNV and CDR2 YYDKDF (reference sequence). Between the trimmed V and J ends, which lost 3 bases and 5 bases, there was a span of 16 bases. CDR3 protein: CATSSPAHGGTEAFF. In nucleotides, the CDR3 is TGTGCCACCAGCAGTCCCGCCCACGGAGGGACTGAAGCTTTCTTT.

The rearrangement links TRBV29-1 to TRBJ2-3; maybe TRBD1 (6 bases). V gave up 7 bases and J gave up 2 bases, with 13 bases separating them. The CDR3 length is 13 residues. CDR1 is SQVTM, CDR2 ANQGSEA, per germline. In nucleotides, the CDR3 is TGCAGCGGTCAGACAGGCTCCACAGATACGCAGTATTTT. Protein: CSGQTGSTDTQYF.

The table lists this clonotype with many counts. V and J are TRBV6-2 or TRBV6-3 and TRBJ1-5, with D maybe TRBD1 (5 bases). The length of the CDR3 is 13 residues. Trimming shortened V by 5 bases and J by 5 bases, and 10 bases separated the two germline ends. Germline lookup yields CDR1 MNHEY and CDR2 SVGEGT. This CDR3 is CASSQGDHQPQHF. The CDR3 DNA sequence: TGTGCCAGCAGTCAAGGGGATCATCAGCCCCAGCATTTT.

This clonotype was picked up many times. This chain joins TRBV12-3 or TRBV12-4 and TRBJ1-5; TRBD1 might be the D (6 bases). Trimming took 2 bases from V and 5 from J, leaving 13 bases between them. The CDR3 totals 15 residues. The CDR3 loop is CASSLNTGGHQPQHF. As DNA, the CDR3 is TGTGCCAGCAGTTTAAACACGGGGGGCCATCAGCCCCAGCATTTT.

The chain uses TRBV20-1 and TRBJ2-2; D is possibly TRBD1 (6 bases). Germline CDR1 is DFQATT and CDR2 is SNEGSKA (reference sequence). Between the trimmed V and J ends, which lost 4 bases and 7 bases, there was a span of 13 bases. The CDR3 has 13 amino acids. The CDR3 loop reads CSAMPGADGELFF. CDR3 nucleotides: TGCAGTGCTATGCCAGGGGCGGACGGGGAGCTGTTTTTT.

A few counts support this clonotype. This chain joins TRBV6-1 and TRBJ1-1; D not certain. This CDR3 comprises 17 residues. Trimming stripped 1 base from V and 6 bases from J, with 21 bases between. Germline CDR1 is MNHNS and CDR2 is SASEGT. CDR3 in amino acids: CASSEGVFASGRAEAFF. CDR3 DNA: TGTGCCAGCAGTGAAGGGGTTTTTGCCTCCGGACGGGCTGAAGCTTTCTTT.

This chain links TRBV11-2 with TRBJ2-1; D not certain. Looked up from germline, CDR1 is SGHAT and CDR2 is FQNNGV. The CDR3 is made up of 12 amino acids. V lost 1 base and J 5 bases, leaving 3 bases between the germline ends. The CDR3 loop is CASSLANNEQFF. The CDR3 nucleotides are TGTGCCAGCAGCTTAGCGAACAATGAGCAGTTCTTC. Variable domain in full (rest from reference TRBV11-2 and TRBJ2-1): EAGVAQSPRYKIIEKRQSVAFWCNPISGHATLYWYQQILGQGPKLLIQFQNNGVVDDSQLPKDRFSAERLKGVDSTLKIQPAKLEDSAVYLCASSLANNEQFFGPGTRLTVL.

V gene TRBV7-9 combines with J gene TRBJ1-2; D ambiguous. The CDR3 is 13 residues long. Germline V CDR1 and CDR2: SEHNR, FQNEAQ (reference sequence). Trimming took 1 base from V and 5 from J, leaving 8 bases between them. CDR3: CASSLEREYGYTF. The CDR3 region has the DNA TGTGCCAGCAGCTTAGAGAGGGAGTATGGCTACACCTTC. Supplemented by reference TRBV7-9 and TRBJ1-2, the full variable domain reads DTGVSQNPRHKITKRGQNVTFRCDPISEHNRLYWYRQTLGQGPEFLTYFQNEAQLEKSRLLSDRFSAERPKGSFSTLEIQRTEQGDSAMYLCASSLEREYGYTFGSGTRLTVV.